Detailed here is one T cell receptor beta chain. As yet, its antigen is unknown. V shed 1 base, J shed 3 bases, and the junction held 7 bases outside the gene matches. The CDR3 is 17 residues long. The V gene's germline CDR1 is LGHNA and CDR2 YSLEER. The data stem from a study of T cells in Graves' hyperthyroidism and ophthalmopathy. Study in general: Sampling of peripheral blood happened at initial diagnosis, prior to any treatment. The study's findings and limits: A model built on 13 V-J features separated ophthalmopathy from stable hyperthyroidism.

TCR beta CDR3 regions were amplified from RNA transcripts. The HTBI primer set was used in a first-round RT-PCR of the TCR CDR3. TCRdb redid the calling of the multiplex PCR reads with MiXCR, one entry per CDR3 protein. The sample includes about 480,000 distinct CDR3 sequences, around a quarter of them seen just once. This receptor was identified in a woman in her twenties or thirties with Graves' ophthalmopathy. Sample: blood. This sequence joins TRBV4-3 and TRBJ2-2; the match to TRBD2 covers 8 bases. CDR3 sequence (DNA): TGCGCCAGCAGCCAAGCCGCGCTAGCGGGTTACACCGGGGAGCTGTTTTTT. This gives the protein CASSQAALAGYTGELFF.